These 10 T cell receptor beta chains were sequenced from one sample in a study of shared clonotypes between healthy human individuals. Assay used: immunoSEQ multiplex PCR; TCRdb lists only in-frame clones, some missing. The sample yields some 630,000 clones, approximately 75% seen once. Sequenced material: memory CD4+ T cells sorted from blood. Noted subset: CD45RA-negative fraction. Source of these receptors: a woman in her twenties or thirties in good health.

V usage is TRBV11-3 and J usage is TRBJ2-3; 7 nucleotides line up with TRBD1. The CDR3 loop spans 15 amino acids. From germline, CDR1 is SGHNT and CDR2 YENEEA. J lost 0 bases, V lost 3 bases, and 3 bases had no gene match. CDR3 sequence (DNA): TGTGCCAGCAGCTTCCGGACAGGTAGCACAGATACGCAGTATTTT. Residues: CASSFRTGSTDTQYF. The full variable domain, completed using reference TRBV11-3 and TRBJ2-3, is EAGVVQSPRYKIIEKKQPVAFWCNPISGHNTLYWYLQNLGQGPELLIRYENEEAVDDSQLPKDRFSAERLKGVDSTLKIQPAELGDSAVYLCASSFRTGSTDTQYFGPGTRLTVL.

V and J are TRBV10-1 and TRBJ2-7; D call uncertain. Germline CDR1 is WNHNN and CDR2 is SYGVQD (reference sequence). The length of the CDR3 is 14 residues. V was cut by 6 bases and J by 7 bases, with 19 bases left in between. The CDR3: CASSPDKTRPEQYF. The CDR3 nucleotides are TGCGCCAGCAGCCCCGATAAAACCCGTCCGGAGCAGTACTTC.

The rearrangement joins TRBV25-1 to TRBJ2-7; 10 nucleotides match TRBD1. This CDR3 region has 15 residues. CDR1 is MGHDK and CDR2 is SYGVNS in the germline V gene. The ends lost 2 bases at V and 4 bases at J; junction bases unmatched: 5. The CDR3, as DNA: TGTGCCAGCAGTGAAAAAGACAGGGGGCAGTACGAGCAGTACTTC. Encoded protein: CASSEKDRGQYEQYF.

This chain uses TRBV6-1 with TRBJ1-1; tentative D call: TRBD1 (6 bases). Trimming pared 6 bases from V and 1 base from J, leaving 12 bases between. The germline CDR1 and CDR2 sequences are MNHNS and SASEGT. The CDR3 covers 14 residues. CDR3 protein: CASRDPGQNTEAFF. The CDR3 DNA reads TGTGCCAGCAGAGACCCGGGACAGAACACTGAAGCTTTCTTT.

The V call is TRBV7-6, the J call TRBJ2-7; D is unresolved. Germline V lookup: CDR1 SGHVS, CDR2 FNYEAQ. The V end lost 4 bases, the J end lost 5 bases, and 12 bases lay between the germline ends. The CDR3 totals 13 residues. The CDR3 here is CASSSQPLDEQYF. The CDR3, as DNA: TGTGCCAGCAGCTCCCAACCGTTAGACGAGCAGTACTTC. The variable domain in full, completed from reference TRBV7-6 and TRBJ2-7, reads GAGVSQSPRYKVTKRGQDVALRCDPISGHVSLYWYRQALGQGPEFLTYFNYEAQQDKSGLPNDRFSAERPEGSISTLTIQRTEQRDSAMYRCASSSQPLDEQYFGPGTRLTVT.

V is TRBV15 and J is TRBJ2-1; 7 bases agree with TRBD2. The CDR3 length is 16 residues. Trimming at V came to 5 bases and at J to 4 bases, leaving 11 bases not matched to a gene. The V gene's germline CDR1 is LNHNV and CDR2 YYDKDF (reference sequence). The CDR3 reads CATSEGTSVAYNEQFF. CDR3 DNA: TGTGCCACCAGCGAAGGTACTAGCGTAGCATACAATGAGCAGTTCTTC.

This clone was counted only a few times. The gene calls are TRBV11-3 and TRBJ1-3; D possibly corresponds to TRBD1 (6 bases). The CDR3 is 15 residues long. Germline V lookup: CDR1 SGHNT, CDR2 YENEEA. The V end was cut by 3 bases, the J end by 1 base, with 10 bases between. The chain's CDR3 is CASSLGTHSGNTIYF. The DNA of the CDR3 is TGTGCCAGCAGCTTGGGGACACATTCTGGAAACACCATATATTTT.

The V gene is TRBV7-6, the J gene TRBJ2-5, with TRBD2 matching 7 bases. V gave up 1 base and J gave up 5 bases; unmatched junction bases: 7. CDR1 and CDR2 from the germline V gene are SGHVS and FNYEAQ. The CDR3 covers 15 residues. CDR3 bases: TGTGCCAGCAGCTTAGTCGCGGGAGTAAGGGAGACCCAGTACTTC. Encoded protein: CASSLVAGVRETQYF.

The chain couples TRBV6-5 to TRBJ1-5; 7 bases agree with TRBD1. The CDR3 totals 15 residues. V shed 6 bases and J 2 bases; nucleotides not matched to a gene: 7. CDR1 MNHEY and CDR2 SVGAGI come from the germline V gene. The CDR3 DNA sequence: TGTGCCAGCAGCACGGGAGGGGGCGGCAATCAGCCCCAGCATTTT. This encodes CASSTGGGGNQPQHF.

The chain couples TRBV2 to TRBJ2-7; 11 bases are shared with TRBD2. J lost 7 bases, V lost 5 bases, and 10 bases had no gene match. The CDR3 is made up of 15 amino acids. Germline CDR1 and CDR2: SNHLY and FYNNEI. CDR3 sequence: CASSLLAGVAQEQYF. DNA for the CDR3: TGTGCCAGCAGTCTACTAGCGGGAGTAGCACAGGAGCAGTACTTC.